This TCR beta chain stems from a study of T cell responses to AZD1222 COVID-19 vaccine. Method: immunoSEQ multiplex PCR; TCRdb's copy keeps in-frame clones and lacks some. The repertoire holds 150,000 to 200,000 clones, with 70% to 90% as singletons. The V end lost 1 base, the J end lost 4 bases, and 19 bases lay between the germline ends. The CDR3 loop spans 18 amino acids. Germline V gene data show CDR1 as WSHSY and CDR2 as SAAADI. Sequenced here: peripheral blood, sampled on day 0 of AZD1222 vaccination. V usage is TRBV10-2 and J usage is TRBJ2-2; D is undetermined. This receptor was identified in an adult in good health. CDR3 in DNA: TGCGCCAGCAGTGAGTACTTAAGCCAAAACAAGTTCACCGGGGAGCTGTTTTTT. It specifies CASSEYLSQNKFTGELFF.